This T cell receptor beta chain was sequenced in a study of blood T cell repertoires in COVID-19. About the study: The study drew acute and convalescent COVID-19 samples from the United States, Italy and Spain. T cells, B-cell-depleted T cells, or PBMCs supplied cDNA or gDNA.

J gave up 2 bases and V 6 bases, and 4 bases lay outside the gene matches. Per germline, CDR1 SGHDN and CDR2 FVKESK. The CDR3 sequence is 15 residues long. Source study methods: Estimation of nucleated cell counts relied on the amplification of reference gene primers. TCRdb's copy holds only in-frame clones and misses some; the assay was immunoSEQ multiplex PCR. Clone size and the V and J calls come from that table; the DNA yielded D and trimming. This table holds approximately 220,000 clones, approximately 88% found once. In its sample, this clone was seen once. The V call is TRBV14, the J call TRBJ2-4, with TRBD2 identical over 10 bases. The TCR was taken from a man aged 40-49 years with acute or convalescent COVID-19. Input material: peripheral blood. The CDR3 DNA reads TGTGCCAGCAGGCTAGCGGGAGAGACCAAAAACATTCAGTACTTC. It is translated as CASRLAGETKNIQYF. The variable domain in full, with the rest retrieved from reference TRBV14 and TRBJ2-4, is EAGVTQFPSHSVIEKGQTVTLRCDPISGHDNLYWYRRVMGKEIKFLLHFVKESKQDESGMPNNRFLAERTGGTYSTLKVQPAELEDSGVYFCASRLAGETKNIQYFGAGTRLSVL.